This T cell receptor (beta chain) was obtained from a study of shared clonotypes between healthy human individuals. This table comes from immunoSEQ multiplex PCR, and its TCRdb copy is limited to in-frame clones, with some not included. The table has over 1.5 million clones, approximately 98% seen once. The CDR3 is made up of 16 amino acids. V was shortened by 4 bases and J by 0 bases, with 14 bases between the two germline ends. Germline V gene lookup returns CDR1 SGHRS and CDR2 YFSETQ. This receptor was identified in a man aged 30 to 39 in good health. Sequencing input: naive CD4+ T cells sorted from blood. Subset: CD45RA+ positively selected. The rearrangement uses TRBV5-1 and TRBJ2-4; possibly TRBD2 for D (7 bases). CDR3 amino acids: CASSEGEGLAKNIQYF. The DNA of the CDR3 is TGCGCCAGCAGCGAGGGGGAGGGTCTAGCCAAAAACATTCAGTACTTC.